There are a few counts of the clone carrying this TCR beta chain. The target antigen is unknown. The data belong to a study of T cells in Graves' hyperthyroidism and ophthalmopathy. Study outcomes and limitations: The majority of expanded thyroid clonotypes above 0.001 also appeared in blood.

From RNA transcripts, TCR beta CDR3 regions were amplified. The HTBI primer set was used in a first-round RT-PCR of the TCR CDR3. TCRdb processed the multiplex PCR reads anew with MiXCR; each CDR3 protein has one entry. This table has about 740,000 distinct CDR3 sequences, 12% to 15% appearing once. Exclusion of a patient resulted from uncontrolled infection, other autoimmune disease, pregnancy or lactation. The study based diagnoses on clinical symptoms, serum thyroxine and TRAb, thyroid ultrasound and orbital computed tomography. This TCR derives from a woman in her late teens or twenties with Graves' hyperthyroidism. The sample taken for sequencing was blood.

CDR3 coding DNA: TGTGCCAGCAGCCAAGATCAGAGACTAGCGGACCTCACAGATACGCAGTATTTT. It codes for CASSQDQRLADLTDTQYF. The rearrangement uses TRBV3-2 and TRBJ2-3; the listed D gene, TRBD2, was not tested against the DNA. TRBV3-2 is listed as a pseudogene. There are 18 residues in the CDR3.